Listed here are 21 T cell receptor beta chains from one sample, sequenced in a study of blood T cell repertoires in COVID-19. The method was immunoSEQ multiplex PCR; TCRdb's version includes in-frame clones alone and lacks a portion of them. There are a few hundred thousand clones in the sample; approximately 87% occur only once, and less than 6% lies in the top ten. The sequenced sample was peripheral blood. These receptors came from a man aged 60 to 75 who had recovered from COVID-19.

The chain joins TRBV4-2 to TRBJ1-2; D is unresolved. Trimming pared 4 bases from V and 4 bases from J, leaving 16 bases between. Germline V CDR1 and CDR2: LGHNA, YNFKEQ. CDR3 length: 15 residues. The CDR3 is CASSRGEDRGYGYTF. CDR3 DNA: TGTGCCAGCAGCCGCGGGGAGGATCGAGGCTATGGCTACACCTTC.

In its sample, this clone was seen a few times. The chain recombines TRBV5-1 with TRBJ1-2; 9 nucleotides align to TRBD1. J was trimmed by 6 bases and V by 4 bases; bases with no gene match: 7. Germline V gives CDR1 SGHRS, CDR2 YFSETQ. This CDR3 has 14 residues. CDR3 in DNA: TGCGCCAGCAGCCTTCGGACAGGGGAACATGGCTACACCTTC. Residues: CASSLRTGEHGYTF.

This chain uses TRBV5-1 with TRBJ2-1, with 10 bases that match TRBD1. The CDR3 extends over 14 amino acids. After removal of 4 bases from V and 6 bases from J, the junction contained 4 bases not matched to a gene. Per the germline V gene, CDR1 is SGHRS and CDR2 is YFSETQ. The CDR3 reads CASSRTGGSNEQFF. The CDR3, as DNA: TGCGCCAGCAGCCGGACAGGGGGTTCCAATGAGCAGTTCTTC. Together with reference TRBV5-1 and TRBJ2-1, the CDR3 gives the full variable domain: KAGVTQTPRYLIKTRGQQVTLSCSPISGHRSVSWYQQTPGQGLQFLFEYFSETQRNKGNFPGRFSGRQFSNSRSEMNVSTLELGDSALYLCASSRTGGSNEQFFGPGTRLTVL.

This chain uses TRBV19 with TRBJ2-5; a possible D gene is TRBD1 (5 bases). The CDR3 extends over 15 amino acids. V dropped 1 base and J dropped 2 bases, with 11 bases sitting between them. From germline, CDR1 is LNHDA and CDR2 SQIVND (reference sequence). The chain's CDR3 is CASSIGGVDQETQYF. The DNA of the CDR3 is TGTGCCAGTAGTATAGGGGGCGTGGATCAAGAGACCCAGTACTTC.

The chain carries TRBV12-3 or TRBV12-4 and TRBJ1-5; D call uncertain. V was shortened by 1 base and J by 5 bases, with 3 bases between the two germline ends. The CDR3 runs to 12 residues. The CDR3: CASSLGDQPQHF. CDR3 DNA sequence: TGTGCCAGCAGTTTAGGAGATCAGCCCCAGCATTTT.

V usage is TRBV4-1 and J usage is TRBJ1-2; D not certain. This CDR3 has 15 residues. The V and J ends lost 0 bases and 2 bases respectively, with 10 bases between them. Germline CDR1 MGHRA, CDR2 YSYEKL. CDR3: CASSQDSAENYGYTF. CDR3 sequence (DNA): TGCGCCAGCAGCCAAGATTCAGCGGAGAACTATGGCTACACCTTC.

In nucleotides, the CDR3 is TGTGCCAGCAGCAAGCTCCAGGGGGCGACTAATGAGCAGTTCTTC. Translated, it gives CASSKLQGATNEQFF. The chain links TRBV9 to TRBJ2-1; TRBD1 matches 8 bases. V lost 4 bases and J lost 7; bases outside the gene matches: 10. Per the germline V gene, CDR1 is SGDLS and CDR2 is YYNGEE. The CDR3 is made up of 15 amino acids.

Here the CDR3 DNA reads TGCGCCAGCAGCCCGAGCGTTAGCGAACACCGGAACACCGGGGAGCTGTTTTTT. Translating gives CASSPSVSEHRNTGELFF. The rearrangement uses TRBV5-1 and TRBJ2-2; perhaps TRBD2 as D (5 bases). The CDR3 spans 18 residues. Trimming left V 4 bases short and J 1 base short, with 20 bases between. CDR1 and CDR2 from the germline V gene are SGHRS and YFSETQ.

V and J are TRBV29-1 and TRBJ2-1; 13 bases match TRBD2. Germline CDR1 SQVTM, CDR2 ANQGSEA. The CDR3 runs to 14 residues. V lost 7 bases, J lost 7 bases, and 7 bases stayed unmatched. CDR3 sequence (DNA): TGCAGCGCCAGGACTAGCGGGAGAGGGAATGAGCAGTTCTTC. Protein sequence: CSARTSGRGNEQFF.

The chain links TRBV5-5 to TRBJ2-5, with D possibly being TRBD2 (6 bases). The CDR3 length is 15 residues. CDR1 and CDR2 from the germline V gene are SGHKS and YYEKEE (reference sequence). Trimming removed 5 bases at V and 1 base at J, with 15 bases between. CDR3 sequence: CASRFSGTLQETQYF. The CDR3, as DNA: TGTGCCAGCAGATTCTCCGGGACTCTCCAAGAGACCCAGTACTTC.

This chain connects TRBV28 to TRBJ1-2; no definite D call. The CDR3 is 13 amino acids. V lost 6 bases to trimming and J lost 6 bases, with 14 bases between them. Germline-derived CDR1 and CDR2 are MDHEN and SYDVKM. Here the CDR3 reads CASSSETTDGYTF. DNA for the CDR3: TGTGCCAGCAGCTCAGAGACAACAGATGGCTACACCTTC.

This clone has a handful of counts. The chain employs TRBV29-1 and TRBJ2-7; the match to TRBD2 covers 14 bases. The CDR3 consists of 13 residues. The germline V gene has CDR1 SQVTM and CDR2 ANQGSEA. J lost 7 bases, V lost 7 bases, and 6 bases had no gene match. The CDR3 sequence: CSGTSGGPGEQYF. For the CDR3, the DNA is TGCAGCGGGACTAGCGGGGGGCCGGGAGAGCAGTACTTC.

V usage is TRBV7-9 and J usage is TRBJ2-7; no clear D. The CDR3 contains 12 residues. Germline values: CDR1 SEHNR, CDR2 FQNEAQ (reference sequence). V was pared by 5 bases and J by 2 bases, with 7 bases between. CDR3 sequence reads: CASSPITYEQYF. As DNA, the CDR3 is TGTGCCAGCAGCCCTATAACCTACGAGCAGTACTTC.

This clone was detected only once. In the same sample, other DNA sequences code for this CDR3. J is TRBJ2-1 and V is TRBV27; D is possibly TRBD2 (6 bases). Deletions cut 6 bases from V and 0 bases from J, with 9 bases between. This CDR3 spans 14 amino acids. The V gene's germline CDR1 is MNHEY and CDR2 SMNVEV (reference sequence). CDR3 coding DNA: TGTGCCAGCAGGTTGGGGGGCTCCTACAATGAGCAGTTCTTC. Protein sequence: CASRLGGSYNEQFF.

The chain carries TRBV5-4 and TRBJ1-2; 10 bases align to TRBD1. V shed 5 bases, J shed 8 bases, and the junction held 18 bases outside the gene matches. The CDR3 loop spans 17 amino acids. Germline loops: CDR1 SGHNT, CDR2 YYREEE (reference sequence). CDR3 loop: CASSTPGTGAVLAGYTF. The CDR3 DNA is TGTGCCAGCAGTACACCAGGGACAGGGGCCGTTTTGGCCGGCTACACCTTC.

J is TRBJ2-1 and V is TRBV5-1; 10 bases agree with TRBD2. The CDR3 covers 17 residues. V gave up 0 bases and J gave up 3 bases; unmatched junction bases: 6. Germline CDR1 is SGHRS and CDR2 is YFSETQ. Written as DNA, the CDR3 is TGCGCCAGCAGCTTGGGTAAAGCGGGAGGGGACTACAATGAGCAGTTCTTC. This sequence encodes CASSLGKAGGDYNEQFF.

This clone was seen more than once but under ten times. This chain links TRBV7-2 with TRBJ1-1, with D tentatively TRBD1 (5 bases). V was pared by 5 bases and J by 8 bases, with 12 bases between. Germline values: CDR1 SGHTA, CDR2 FQGNSA. The CDR3 runs 12 residues. The CDR3 protein is CASSRYGGEAFF. In DNA, the CDR3 is TGTGCCAGCAGCCGTTATGGGGGGGAAGCTTTCTTT.

This clone was counted a single time. This rearrangement joins TRBV5-6 to TRBJ2-6; TRBD2 might be the D (6 bases). The CDR3 contains 15 residues. The V and J ends lost 0 bases and 4 bases respectively, with 8 bases between them. In germline, CDR1 is SGHDT, CDR2 YYEEEE. DNA for the CDR3: TGTGCCAGCAGCTTGGGGGGAGGAGGGGCCAACGTCCTGACTTTC. It codes for CASSLGGGGANVLTF.

Concerning this clone itself: This sample also contains other DNA sequences that code for the same CDR3. As DNA, the CDR3 is TGTGCCAGTAGTATCGGGCGGGGGGGCCAAGAGACCCAGTACTTC. Translated: CASSIGRGGQETQYF. V gene TRBV19 combines with J gene TRBJ2-5; 9 positions agree with TRBD2. The J segment lost 1 base and the V segment lost 3 bases, leaving 3 bases of the junction unmatched. Germline assignment: CDR1 LNHDA and CDR2 SQIVND (reference sequence). The CDR3 spans 15 residues.

J is TRBJ1-6 and V is TRBV5-8; a possible D gene is TRBD1 (6 bases). Germline V CDR1 and CDR2: SGHTS, YDEGEE. With 0 bases removed from V and 8 bases from J, the gap between germline ends came to 12 bases. The CDR3 has 15 amino acids. In nucleotides, the CDR3 is TGTGCCAGCAGCTTGGGCCGGGGGGCCTATTCACCCCTCCACTTT. The encoded protein is CASSLGRGAYSPLHF.

This clone turned up a few times. The rearrangement uses TRBV18 and TRBJ1-6; TRBD1 matches 8 bases. CDR1 and CDR2 from the germline V gene are KGHSH and LQKENI. The CDR3 is 14 residues long. After removal of 6 bases from V and 7 bases from J, the junction contained 5 bases not matched to a gene. The CDR3 sequence is CASSLDRANSPLHF. The CDR3 nucleotides are TGTGCCAGCTCCTTGGACAGGGCAAATTCACCCCTCCACTTT.